The sequence of this TCR beta chain was determined in a study of post-analysis software for immune sequencing data. Study observations and caveats: In patients, roughly five TRBV segments were more frequent than in controls, with TRBV5-6, TRBV5-1 and TRBV20-1 among them.

With regard to this clonotype: Its specificity is unknown.

Unique molecular identifiers were carried by the TCR beta cDNA libraries. TCRdb used MiXCR to reprocess the PCR reads, holding one entry per CDR3 protein. Altogether almost 700,000 distinct CDR3 sequences are present, more than 50% being singletons, with the ten largest covering around 11%. This CDR3 spans 15 amino acids. Trimming pared 3 bases from V and 6 bases from J, leaving 15 bases between. The sequenced sample consisted of blood. The chain uses TRBV12-3 or TRBV12-4 and TRBJ2-1; D might be TRBD2 (7 bases). The sequence derives from a girl aged 2 to 10 with multiple sclerosis. The CDR3 DNA sequence: TGTGCCAGCAGTTTTTGGGGGGGGGCGATCAATGAGCAGTTCTTC. Its translation: CASSFWGGAINEQFF.